Following are 24 T cell receptor beta chains from one sample sequenced in a study of CD4 T cells in relation to SARS-CoV-2 and coronaviruses. Unexposed donor CD4+ T cells date from 2011-2018, before the COVID-19 pandemic. After roughly ten days of culture, CD4+ T cells were isolated. These receptors' antigens are unknown. Method: immunoSEQ multiplex PCR; TCRdb's copy keeps in-frame clones and lacks some. The sample records roughly 20,000 clones, less than 85% being singletons. Specimen: CD4+ T cells from PBMCs, cultured in vitro. The receptors were gathered from a human donor in good health.

The J gene is TRBJ2-7, the V gene TRBV10-2; 7 bases agree with TRBD1. Germline V lookup: CDR1 WSHSY, CDR2 SAAADI. The CDR3 is 14 residues long. Trimming took 7 bases from V and 3 from J; bases not matched to a gene: 9. CDR3 residues: CASKVQGVFYEQYF. DNA of the CDR3: TGCGCCAGCAAAGTCCAGGGGGTTTTCTACGAGCAGTACTTC.

CDR3 sequence (DNA): TGTGCCAGCAGCTTTAAGGGAGGCGAGCAGTACTTC. As protein: CASSFKGGEQYF. The chain couples TRBV11-3 to TRBJ2-7; perhaps TRBD2 as D (6 bases). The V end lost 3 bases, the J end lost 6 bases, and 9 bases lay between the germline ends. Germline V gene lookup returns CDR1 SGHNT and CDR2 YENEEA. The CDR3 covers 12 residues.

This clone appeared once. The CDR3 bases are TGTGCCAGCAGTGGGGTTGTGGTTCCGTTCACCGGGGAGCTGTTTTTT. It encodes CASSGVVVPFTGELFF. The chain couples TRBV28 to TRBJ2-2; unclear D gene. The germline V gene has CDR1 MDHEN and CDR2 SYDVKM. The V gene lost 5 bases and the J gene lost 4 bases, with 17 bases spanning the gap. The CDR3 length is 16 residues. Together with reference TRBV28 and TRBJ2-2, the CDR3 gives the full variable domain: DVKVTQSSRYLVKRTGEKVFLECVQDMDHENMFWYRQDPGLGLRLIYFSYDVKMKEKGDIPEGYSVSREKKERFSLILESASTNQTSMYLCASSGVVVPFTGELFFGEGSRLTVL.

DNA for the CDR3: TGTGCTAGTGGCCTACAACTAGCGGGAATAAACAATGAGCAGTTCTTC. Translating it yields CASGLQLAGINNEQFF. J is TRBJ2-1 and V is TRBV12-5; 10 bases match TRBD2. There are 16 residues in the CDR3. The junction had 10 bases not matched to a gene; V was cut back by 6 bases and J by 5 bases. CDR1 and CDR2 (germline): LGHNT, FRNRAP.

This rearrangement joins TRBV11-2 to TRBJ2-7, with D maybe TRBD2 (5 bases). CDR3 length: 15 residues. V dropped 5 bases and J dropped 3 bases, with 17 bases sitting between them. From germline, CDR1 is SGHAT and CDR2 FQNNGV. CDR3 sequence: CASSPHGVGFYEQYF. The DNA of the CDR3 is TGTGCCAGCAGCCCCCACGGGGTTGGGTTCTACGAGCAGTACTTC.

The rearrangement links TRBV19 to TRBJ1-1; tentative D call: TRBD1 (6 bases). Germline V gene lookup returns CDR1 LNHDA and CDR2 SQIVND (reference sequence). There are 17 residues in the CDR3. The V gene lost 4 bases and the J gene lost 1 base, with 19 bases spanning the gap. The CDR3 sequence is CASSSEVAGEWNTEAFF. CDR3 nucleotide sequence: TGTGCCAGTAGTAGCGAGGTTGCAGGGGAATGGAACACTGAAGCTTTCTTT.

V is TRBV4-1 and J is TRBJ1-5; D is undetermined. This CDR3 region has 17 residues. Looked up from germline, CDR1 is MGHRA and CDR2 is YSYEKL. Trimming removed 0 bases from V and 2 bases from J, with 14 bases in between. The CDR3 spells CASSQDRLGTGNQPQHF. The DNA for the CDR3 is TGCGCCAGCAGCCAAGATCGACTCGGTACGGGCAATCAGCCCCAGCATTTT.

CDR3 bases: TGTGCCAGCAGCGACGGGACTCGGTACAATGAGCAGTTCTTC. Protein: CASSDGTRYNEQFF. The chain has TRBV9 and TRBJ2-1; possible D gene TRBD2, 6 bases. In germline, CDR1 is SGDLS, CDR2 YYNGEE. The CDR3 has 14 amino acids. Trimming took off 3 bases at V and 4 bases at J, with 11 bases between the two ends.

The chain joins TRBV9 to TRBJ2-3; D might be TRBD1 (7 bases). This CDR3 spans 15 amino acids. CDR1 is SGDLS, CDR2 YYNGEE, per germline. With 0 bases removed from V and 3 bases from J, the gap between germline ends came to 11 bases. The CDR3, as DNA: TGTGCCAGCAGCGTAGCGGCAGGGGGGACAGATACGCAGTATTTT. As protein: CASSVAAGGTDTQYF.

The CDR3 here is CASSLVASGRASSSYEQYF. The CDR3 DNA is TGTGCCAGCAGCTTAGTGGCTAGCGGGAGAGCTTCGAGCTCCTACGAGCAGTACTTC. V and J are TRBV7-6 and TRBJ2-7; TRBD2 matches 10 bases. The CDR3 loop spans 19 amino acids. Unmatched junction bases numbered 12, after V lost 1 base and J lost 0 bases. CDR1 is SGHVS, CDR2 FNYEAQ, per germline.

The CDR3 sequence is CAWSVRVGQNYGYTF. The CDR3 nucleotides are TGTGCCTGGAGTGTACGGGTAGGGCAAAACTATGGCTACACCTTC. The chain couples TRBV30 to TRBJ1-2; no clear D. The ends were cut back, 0 bases at V and 2 bases at J, with 13 bases in the middle. In germline, CDR1 is GTSNPN, CDR2 SVGIG (reference sequence). The CDR3 is 15 residues long. The complete variable domain, with remaining parts taken from reference TRBV30 and TRBJ1-2, reads SQTIHQWPATLVQPVGSPLSLECTVEGTSNPNLYWYRQAAGRGLQLLFYSVGIGQISSEVPQNLSASRPQDRQFILSSKKLLLSDSGFYLCAWSVRVGQNYGYTFGSGTRLTVV.

The J gene is TRBJ2-5, the V gene TRBV5-6, with D uncertain. The CDR3 has 12 residues. The germline V gene encodes CDR1 SGHDT and CDR2 YYEEEE. Trimming stripped 0 bases from V and 5 bases from J, with 5 bases between. Here the CDR3 DNA reads TGTGCCAGCAGCTTGGGATTGGAGACCCAGTACTTC. Residues: CASSLGLETQYF.

The chain has TRBV6-5 and TRBJ1-5; D is uncertain. Trimming took off 7 bases at V and 2 bases at J, with 15 bases between the two ends. CDR3 length: 15 residues. CDR1 and CDR2 from the germline V gene are MNHEY and SVGAGI. This CDR3 reads CASIVSGVGNQPQHF. The CDR3 nucleotides read TGTGCCAGCATCGTTTCGGGAGTTGGCAATCAGCCCCAGCATTTT.

The chain combines TRBV6-5 with TRBJ1-5, with TRBD1 matching 11 bases. Germline V gene lookup returns CDR1 MNHEY and CDR2 SVGAGI. This CDR3 contains 14 residues. The trim removed 4 bases at V and 8 bases at J, leaving 4 bases unmatched. Written as DNA, the CDR3 is TGTGCCAGCAGTTCGGGACAGGGGGTAGAGCCCCAGCATTTT. Encoded protein: CASSSGQGVEPQHF.

The rearrangement joins TRBV6-5 to TRBJ2-2, with D perhaps TRBD2 (5 bases). Looked up from germline, CDR1 is MNHEY and CDR2 is SVGAGI. The length of the CDR3 is 14 residues. Between the trimmed V and J ends, which lost 0 bases and 4 bases, there was a span of 6 bases. The CDR3 nucleotides read TGTGCCAGCAGTTACTCTACTAGCACCGGGGAGCTGTTTTTT. It is translated as CASSYSTSTGELFF.

The chain combines TRBV18 with TRBJ2-3, with unresolved D. The CDR3 runs 12 residues. Trimming removed 5 bases at V and 1 base at J, with 4 bases between. Germline V gene sequence: CDR1 KGHSH, CDR2 LQKENI. The CDR3 DNA reads TGTGCCAGCTCATTTCGCACAGATACGCAGTATTTT. Its protein product is CASSFRTDTQYF.

The CDR3 sequence: CASQGMSYNEQFF. The DNA of the CDR3 is TGTGCCAGCCAGGGAATGAGCTACAATGAGCAGTTCTTC. The V gene is TRBV19, the J gene TRBJ2-1, with D tentatively TRBD1 (5 bases). CDR1 LNHDA and CDR2 SQIVND come from the germline V gene (reference sequence). V shed 9 bases and J shed 3 bases, with 12 bases lying between them. This CDR3 spans 13 amino acids. The variable domain in full, with the rest retrieved from reference TRBV19 and TRBJ2-1, is DGGITQSPKYLFRKEGQNVTLSCEQNLNHDAMYWYRQDPGQGLRLIYYSQIVNDFQKGDIAEGYSVSREKKESFPLTVTSAQKNPTAFYLCASQGMSYNEQFFGPGTRLTVL.

The chain is built from TRBV6-5 and TRBJ1-1; D gene uncertain. Trimming cost V 0 bases and J 4 bases, with 12 bases left between them. Germline CDR1 reads MNHEY; CDR2 reads SVGAGI. The CDR3 length is 15 residues. This CDR3 reads CASSYSWGWGTEAFF. The DNA of the CDR3 is TGTGCCAGCAGTTACTCTTGGGGTTGGGGCACTGAAGCTTTCTTT.

The chain employs TRBV10-2 and TRBJ1-2, with TRBD1 as a possible D gene (6 bases). Trimming removed 2 bases from V and 14 bases from J, with 15 bases in between. The CDR3 contains 12 residues. Germline V gene sequence: CDR1 WSHSY, CDR2 SAAADI. The DNA for the CDR3 is TGCGCCAGCAGTGAGGGGGGGCGATCGGGGACCTTC. It translates to CASSEGGRSGTF.

This clone was seen only a few times. V gene TRBV27 combines with J gene TRBJ2-7; TRBD1 agrees at 7 bases. Germline assignment: CDR1 MNHEY and CDR2 SMNVEV (reference sequence). This CDR3 contains 16 residues. V lost 4 bases and J lost 0; bases outside the gene matches: 9. The CDR3 DNA is TGTGCCAGCAGTTCCAGAGGGGGCGCGTCCTCCTACGAGCAGTACTTC. Its translation is CASSSRGGASSYEQYF.

The chain is built from TRBV4-2 and TRBJ2-7; no clear D. The V end was cut by 0 bases, the J end by 3 bases, with 6 bases between. This CDR3 is built from 13 residues. The germline CDR1 and CDR2 sequences are LGHNA and YNFKEQ. The CDR3, as DNA: TGTGCCAGCAGCCAAGATGGGGTCTACGAGCAGTACTTC. Protein product: CASSQDGVYEQYF.

The V call is TRBV28, the J call TRBJ2-7, with 15 bases aligning to TRBD2. The V gene's germline CDR1 is MDHEN and CDR2 SYDVKM. The CDR3 totals 18 residues. The V gene end was trimmed by 5 bases and the J gene end by 7 bases; junction bases not matched to a gene: 15. Here the CDR3 reads CASSPHGGLAGGSREQYF. CDR3 bases: TGTGCCAGCAGTCCCCACGGAGGACTAGCGGGAGGGTCCCGAGAGCAGTACTTC.

The chain uses TRBV5-1 and TRBJ2-1; possibly TRBD1 or TRBD2 for D (5 bases each). Trimming left V 0 bases short and J 6 bases short, with 7 bases between. Germline CDR1 reads SGHRS; CDR2 reads YFSETQ. This CDR3 is built from 13 residues. Written as DNA, the CDR3 is TGCGCCAGCAGCTTGGAGGGGAGCAATGAGCAGTTCTTC. Amino acid sequence: CASSLEGSNEQFF.

The V and J genes are TRBV5-1 and TRBJ2-1, with 7 bases fitting TRBD1. This CDR3 is built from 14 residues. Germline V gene lookup returns CDR1 SGHRS and CDR2 YFSETQ. Unmatched junction bases numbered 3, after V lost 3 bases and J lost 3 bases. The CDR3 here is CASSWDRNYNEQFF. The CDR3 DNA sequence: TGCGCCAGCAGCTGGGACAGAAACTACAATGAGCAGTTCTTC. Full variable domain (remainder filled in from reference TRBV5-1 and TRBJ2-1): KAGVTQTPRYLIKTRGQQVTLSCSPISGHRSVSWYQQTPGQGLQFLFEYFSETQRNKGNFPGRFSGRQFSNSRSEMNVSTLELGDSALYLCASSWDRNYNEQFFGPGTRLTVL.